This is a list of T cell receptor beta chains from one sample in a study of shared clonotypes between healthy human individuals. Assay: immunoSEQ multiplex PCR; the TCRdb copy retains only in-frame clones and omits some. The sample yields fewer than 1.4 million clones, about 84% seen once. Sequenced: memory CD4+ T cells from PBMCs. These receptors came from a man between 18 and 35 years old in good health. Some clones in this sample may be carry-over from other donors' samples. The CDR3 runs from the conserved cysteine through the conserved F or W. A D gene is named only where the DNA matches it firmly. The size of a clone is reported for some rows only, either as once, few or many, or as a class for expanded clones.

size,D,J,V,DNA,CDR3
once,.,TRBJ1-5,TRBV7-9,TGTGCCAGCAGCGCGGGAGGTTTGCAGCCCCAGCATTTT,CASSAGGLQPQHF
.,.,TRBJ2-1,TRBV6-6,TGTGCCAGCAGTTACGGAGGACTGATCGGGCAGTTCTTC,CASSYGGLIGQFF
.,TRBD1,TRBJ2-5,TRBV6-5,TGTGCCAGCAGTTGGGCGGGACAGGGGAGAGGGGAGACCCAGTACTTC,CASSWAGQGRGETQYF
.,.,TRBJ2-7,TRBV7-6,TGTGCCAGCAGTGTACCCGCGGGACACCTCTCCTACGAGCAGTACTTC,CASSVPAGHLSYEQYF
few,TRBD1,TRBJ2-1,TRBV28,TGTGCCAGCAGACTGACAGGGGGGAGGATCAATGAGCAGTTCTTC,CASRLTGGRINEQFF
.,.,TRBJ2-1,TRBV28,TGTGCCAGCACCTCGATCGGGCGGAGGAATGAGCAGTTCTTC,CASTSIGRRNEQFF
.,.,TRBJ2-6,TRBV5-1,TGCGCCAGCAGCTTTAGGCGGGCTGGGGCCAACGTCCTGACTTTC,CASSFRRAGANVLTF
many,.,TRBJ1-1,TRBV29-1,TGCAGCGTTGTTGGCGGAAAGCATGAAGCTTTCTTT,CSVVGGKHEAFF
once,.,TRBJ2-5,TRBV11-3,TGTGCCAGCAGCCAGGGGGGCCAAGAGACCCAGTACTTC,CASSQGGQETQYF
.,TRBD1,TRBJ1-4,TRBV5-4,TGTGCCAGCAGGAGGGACAGCCATAATGAAAAACTGTTTTTT,CASRRDSHNEKLFF
.,TRBD1,TRBJ2-1,TRBV5-4,TGTGCCAGCAGCTTCTCAGGGACAGGGTCCTACAATGAGCAGTTCTTC,CASSFSGTGSYNEQFF
.,TRBD1,TRBJ1-3,TRBV19,TGTGCCAGTACCTCGGGACAGGGCTCTGGAAACACCATATATTTT,CASTSGQGSGNTIYF
.,.,TRBJ2-2,TRBV27,TGTGCCAGCAGACCACAAGGGGGAGGCGGGGAGCTGTTTTTT,CASRPQGGGGELFF